A selection of T cell receptor beta chains follows, all from one sample in a study of blood T cell repertoires in COVID-19. Produced via immunoSEQ multiplex PCR; TCRdb's table is partial and in-frame only. Counted here are about 140,000 clones, roughly 84% occurring once; the ten biggest clones make up roughly a tenth. The sequencing input was peripheral blood. The receptors shown here come from a man in his sixties with active or convalescent COVID-19. Both conserved end residues are part of each CDR3. Each record gives: CDR3 length, J gene, D gene, clone size, V gene, CDR3 DNA, CDR3 protein. The D gene is left open where the match is weak. Clone size is not always given. Where it is, it says once, few, many or a class for expanded clones.

16 TRBJ2-7 TRBD1 once TRBV5-1 TGCGCCAGCAGCTACCCCCGGGACAGTGGGTCCTACGAGCAGTACTTC CASSYPRDSGSYEQYF
15 TRBJ1-2 NA NA TRBV18 TGTGCCAGCTCACCAGGAGCAGGGATTGGCTATGGCTACACCTTC CASSPGAGIGYGYTF
14 TRBJ2-5 TRBD2 NA TRBV19 TGTGCCAGTAGTCTTCAGGGACGGGAGGGAATCCAGTACTTC CASSLQGREGIQYF
13 TRBJ1-2 NA NA TRBV6-6 TGTGCCAGCAGTTACGACAGTAACTATGGCTACACCTTC CASSYDSNYGYTF
15 TRBJ1-1 NA NA TRBV6-5 TGTGCCAGCAGTTACTCGAACAGGGCGAACACTGAAGCTTTCTTT CASSYSNRANTEAFF
16 TRBJ2-3 NA few TRBV3-1/TRBV3-2 TGTGCCAGCAGCCCTCTATACAGCGGGAGCACAGATACGCAGTATTTT CASSPLYSGSTDTQYF
14 TRBJ1-1 NA NA TRBV9 TGTGCCAGCAGCGTAGCCGTAGTCGGCACTGAAGCTTTCTTT CASSVAVVGTEAFF
13 TRBJ1-1 TRBD1 once TRBV25-1 TGTGCCAGCAGAGGACAGGGGGTTGTTGAAGCTTTCTTT CASRGQGVVEAFF
15 TRBJ1-5 TRBD1 NA TRBV6-2/TRBV6-3 TGTGCCAGCAGTTACCCAACAGGGGGGTTCCAGCCCCAGCATTTT CASSYPTGGFQPQHF
12 TRBJ1-1 NA NA TRBV6-5 TGTGCCAGCACCCTATCTAGTGGTAAAGCTTTCTTT CASTLSSGKAFF
13 TRBJ1-1 NA once TRBV11-2 TGTGCCAGCAGCCCTACAGGGTTTCGTGAAGCTTTCTTT CASSPTGFREAFF
14 TRBJ1-1 NA NA TRBV7-8 TGTGCCAGCAGCCCGAGGGCAGAGGTTACTGAAGCTTTCTTT CASSPRAEVTEAFF
15 TRBJ2-1 TRBD1 NA TRBV5-5 TGTGCCAGCAGCTTGAGGGGGCAAGGTGACAATGAGCAGTTCTTC CASSLRGQGDNEQFF
12 TRBJ2-7 NA NA TRBV30 TGTGCCTGGAGTGTATTCCTCTACGAGCAGTACTTC CAWSVFLYEQYF
15 TRBJ1-3 TRBD1 NA TRBV5-1 TGCGCCAGCAGCCAGGGGACAGCCTCTGGAAACACCATATATTTT CASSQGTASGNTIYF
15 TRBJ1-1 TRBD1 NA TRBV28 TGTGCCAGCAGCCGTCGACAGGGGGCGGGAACTGAAGCTTTCTTT CASSRRQGAGTEAFF
15 TRBJ1-1 TRBD1 NA TRBV6-2/TRBV6-3 TGTGCCAGCAGTCGACAGAGGGGACAGCGCACTGAAGCTTTCTTT CASSRQRGQRTEAFF
13 TRBJ1-2 TRBD1 NA TRBV11-3 TGTGCCAGCAGCTTGACAGGGGGCTATGGCTACACCTTC CASSLTGGYGYTF
13 TRBJ1-5 NA NA TRBV7-9 TGTGCCAGCAGCCGCGGGAGCAATCAGCCCCAGCATTTT CASSRGSNQPQHF
13 TRBJ2-1 NA NA TRBV6-1 TGTGCCAGCAGTGAAGTCCTCTACAATGAGCAGTTCTTC CASSEVLYNEQFF
15 TRBJ2-2 TRBD1 NA TRBV27 TGTGCCAGCAAGATGACAGGGGGCAACACCGGGGAGCTGTTTTTT CASKMTGGNTGELFF
13 TRBJ2-5 NA once TRBV23-1 TGCGCCAGCCAAAGACAGATCCTGGAGACCCAGTACTTC CASQRQILETQYF
15 TRBJ1-2 TRBD1 few TRBV7-8 TGTGCCAGCAGCTCTCCGGGACAGACTAACTATGGCTACACCTTC CASSSPGQTNYGYTF
12 TRBJ2-1 NA NA TRBV10-3 TGTGCCACCTCACAGGTCTACAATGAGCAGTTCTTC CATSQVYNEQFF
16 TRBJ2-2 NA NA TRBV7-9 TGTGCCAGCAGCCCGGGACATCTAAAGGCCACCGGGGAGCTGTTTTTT CASSPGHLKATGELFF
16 TRBJ1-4 TRBD1 once TRBV11-2 TGTGCCAGCAGCTCAGGGGGCGAAGGAACTAATGAAAAACTGTTTTTT CASSSGGEGTNEKLFF
16 TRBJ2-1 TRBD1 once TRBV6-4 TGTGCCAGCAGCGTGAGAGCCGGGACAGGGTTGAATGAGCAGTTCTTC CASSVRAGTGLNEQFF
16 TRBJ2-1 NA NA TRBV18 TGTGCCAGCTCACCACCGGGCAGGACAGATTACAATGAGCAGTTCTTC CASSPPGRTDYNEQFF
16 TRBJ2-2 TRBD2 NA TRBV6-6 TGTGCCAGCAGCCGTAGCGGGGGGGAGAACACCGGGGAGCTGTTTTTT CASSRSGGENTGELFF
15 TRBJ1-5 NA NA TRBV5-8 TGTGCCAGCAGTCCCGGACTGGTCAGCAATCAGCCCCAGCATTTT CASSPGLVSNQPQHF